This TCR beta chain was recovered during a study of T cells in tumors and immune-related adverse events. Generated by immunoSEQ multiplex PCR, the TCRdb table keeps only in-frame clones and is missing some. Found here are 9,900 or so clones, just under 95% of them singletons; the top ten hold 1.5%. This CDR3 comprises 13 residues. Germline CDR1 and CDR2: SGHRS and YFSETQ. J lost 4 bases, V lost 9 bases, and 6 bases had no gene match. The source material was lymph node tissue, sampled from a patient treated with anti-PD-1 therapy. The TCR was taken from a female donor with metastatic renal cell carcinoma. The chain combines TRBV5-1 with TRBJ2-5; 10 bases are a match to TRBD2. The DNA of the CDR3 is TGCGCCACTGGACTAGCGGTAGGAGAGACCCAGTACTTC. It specifies CATGLAVGETQYF.